The 16 T cell receptor beta chains in this list originate from one sample, sequenced in a study of T cell repertoires in cytomegalovirus infection. TCRdb re-analysed the reads in MiXCR, keeping a single row per CDR3 protein. The data hold some 280,000 distinct CDR3 sequences, with about 13% observed a single time. The sample consisted of PBMCs. These receptors came from a human donor in good health (CMV status not recorded). Some clones in this sample may be carry-over from other donors' samples.

In its sample, this clonotype was seen many times. The V call is TRBV20-1, the J call TRBJ1-2; TRBD1 matches at 8 bases. Germline CDR1 reads DFQATT; CDR2 reads SNEGSKA (reference sequence). Trimming at V came to 0 bases and at J to 4 bases, leaving 7 bases not matched to a gene. CDR3 length: 15 residues. The CDR3 DNA sequence: TGCAGTGCTAGAGATCAGGGGGCCGTTGTCTATGGCTACACCTTC. Protein: CSARDQGAVVYGYTF.

This clonotype was seen a few times. The rearrangement joins TRBV9 to TRBJ1-1, with D tentatively TRBD1 (6 bases). The CDR3 totals 14 residues. The germline CDR1 and CDR2 sequences are SGDLS and YYNGEE. The V end was cut by 4 bases, the J end by 5 bases, with 15 bases between. CDR3 loop: CASSSGQTMTEAFF. In DNA, the CDR3 is TGTGCCAGCAGCTCAGGACAGACTATGACTGAAGCTTTCTTT.

The gene calls are TRBV7-2 and TRBJ2-7; possibly TRBD1 for D (6 bases). Germline V CDR1 and CDR2: SGHTA, FQGNSA. The length of the CDR3 is 14 residues. Trimming left V 5 bases short and J 3 bases short, with 14 bases between. CDR3 residues: CASSPSGVDYEQYF. In nucleotides, the CDR3 is TGTGCCAGCAGCCCATCAGGGGTCGACTACGAGCAGTACTTC.

This clonotype was picked up a small number of times. This CDR3 reads CSAGGLSYEQYF. The CDR3 bases are TGCAGTGCAGGGGGCCTCTCCTACGAGCAGTACTTC. The gene calls are TRBV20-1 and TRBJ2-7; TRBD1 matches at 7 bases. CDR1 is DFQATT, CDR2 SNEGSKA, per germline (reference sequence). V trimming: 6 bases; J trimming: 0 bases; junction bases outside the gene matches: 2. This CDR3 comprises 12 residues.

V and J are TRBV5-4 and TRBJ1-5; D gene uncertain. Looked up from germline, CDR1 is SGHNT and CDR2 is YYREEE (reference sequence). This CDR3 spans 13 amino acids. Trimming removed 3 bases from V and 7 bases from J, with 11 bases in between. CDR3 region: CASSSGESQPQHF. The CDR3 nucleotides are TGTGCCAGCAGCTCCGGGGAGTCCCAGCCCCAGCATTTT.

Ten or more counts support this clonotype. The V and J genes are TRBV11-2 and TRBJ2-7, with no clear D. Trimming left V 3 bases short and J 0 bases short, with 9 bases between. This CDR3 is 14 amino acids long. Germline V lookup: CDR1 SGHAT, CDR2 FQNNGV. The CDR3 is CASSFNYISYEQYF. In DNA, the CDR3 is TGTGCCAGCAGCTTTAACTACATCTCCTACGAGCAGTACTTC. Filled out from reference TRBV11-2 and TRBJ2-7, the complete variable domain reads EAGVAQSPRYKIIEKRQSVAFWCNPISGHATLYWYQQILGQGPKLLIQFQNNGVVDDSQLPKDRFSAERLKGVDSTLKIQPAKLEDSAVYLCASSFNYISYEQYFGPGTRLTVT.

This clonotype has ten or more counts. This chain connects TRBV6-2 or TRBV6-3 to TRBJ2-1; a weak D match, TRBD2 (6 bases). Germline lookup yields CDR1 MNHEY and CDR2 SVGEGT. This CDR3 contains 13 residues. The germline V and J ends were trimmed by 2 bases and 5 bases, with 7 bases remaining between them. The CDR3 DNA sequence: TGTGCCAGCAGTTACAGGGAGGACAATGAGCAGTTCTTC. Protein: CASSYREDNEQFF.

This clonotype was detected ten times or more. CDR3 amino acids: CASSLAGTLEQYF. CDR3 DNA sequence: TGTGCCAGCAGCTTAGCCGGGACCCTCGAGCAGTACTTC. This chain connects TRBV7-6 to TRBJ2-7; the D gene could be TRBD1 or TRBD2 (5 bases each). This CDR3 has 13 amino acids. Germline CDR1 is SGHVS and CDR2 is FNYEAQ. The V end lost 0 bases, the J end lost 6 bases, and 9 bases lay between the germline ends.

With respect to this clonotype: A read error may explain this, as a much larger clone is one base away. The chain is built from TRBV23-1 and TRBJ2-7, with TRBD1 identical over 9 bases. TRBV23-1 is filed as an ORF, its function uncertain. The CDR3 loop spans 17 amino acids. CDR3 amino acids: CAASEGQGSGVGYVQYF. DNA for the CDR3: TGCGCCGCCTCGGAGGGACAGGGATCAGGAGTCGGGTACGTGCAGTACTTC.

This clonotype showed up just a few times. V is TRBV25-1 and J is TRBJ1-5; the match to TRBD1 covers 8 bases. This CDR3 region has 16 residues. The junction had 7 bases not matched to a gene; V was cut back by 4 bases and J by 2 bases. From germline, CDR1 is MGHDK and CDR2 SYGVNS. The CDR3 is CASSGQGARGNQPQHF. CDR3 DNA sequence: TGTGCCAGCAGTGGTCAGGGGGCTAGGGGCAATCAGCCCCAGCATTTT.

There are a few counts of this clonotype. The rearrangement links TRBV7-9 to TRBJ1-2, with D hard to call. Per the germline V gene, CDR1 is SEHNR and CDR2 is FQNEAQ (reference sequence). The CDR3 totals 15 residues. V was shortened by 1 base and J by 2 bases, with 11 bases between the two germline ends. The CDR3, as DNA: TGTGCCAGCAGCTTAGTAGGCCTCCGAAACTATGGCTACACCTTC. Translated, it gives CASSLVGLRNYGYTF.

Many counts were recorded for this clonotype. The chain uses TRBV7-3 and TRBJ2-5; possibly TRBD1 or TRBD2 for D (5 bases each). Looked up from germline, CDR1 is SGHTA and CDR2 is FQGTGA. This CDR3 contains 16 residues. V shed 4 bases and J shed 3 bases, with 18 bases lying between them. The CDR3 is CASSSSIGTPEETQYF. For the CDR3, the DNA is TGTGCCAGCAGCTCCTCCATTGGGACGCCTGAAGAGACCCAGTACTTC.

This clonotype was observed many times. The chain joins TRBV12-3 or TRBV12-4 to TRBJ1-2, with D unresolved. V was clipped by 2 bases and J by 0 bases, with 13 bases between them. CDR3 length: 16 amino acids. In DNA, the CDR3 is TGTGCCAGCAGTTTATCTATGGGCCTCGCTAACTATGGCTACACCTTC. It codes for CASSLSMGLANYGYTF.

This clonotype was observed many times. V and J are TRBV7-2 and TRBJ2-5, with D possibly being TRBD1 or TRBD2 (6 bases each). V lost 5 bases and J 4 bases, leaving 20 bases between the germline ends. Germline V gene lookup returns CDR1 SGHTA and CDR2 FQGNSA. This CDR3 region has 16 residues. This CDR3 is CASSPGQIDGGETQYF. The CDR3 DNA is TGTGCCAGCAGCCCAGGACAGATAGACGGGGGAGAGACCCAGTACTTC.

This clonotype was seen repeatedly, ten times or more. The V gene is TRBV28, the J gene TRBJ2-3, with TRBD2 matching over 7 bases. This CDR3 region has 17 residues. V lost 5 bases, J lost 0 bases, and 11 bases stayed unmatched. Germline V lookup: CDR1 MDHEN, CDR2 SYDVKM. The DNA for the CDR3 is TGTGCCAGCAGTGATCCGGGACTAACTTCTAGCACAGATACGCAGTATTTT. Protein sequence: CASSDPGLTSSTDTQYF.

This clonotype was counted only a few times. CDR3 coding DNA: TGTGCCAGCAGCGTAGTGGAACAGGGGGGCCGTGAGCAGTTCTTC. It is translated as CASSVVEQGGREQFF. J is TRBJ2-1 and V is TRBV9; TRBD1 matches at 8 bases. Germline CDR1 is SGDLS and CDR2 is YYNGEE. V lost 0 bases, J lost 9 bases, and 8 bases stayed unmatched. The CDR3 contains 15 residues.